Listed below are T cell receptor beta chains from one sample, sequenced in a study of T-cell memory formation after mild COVID-19. TCRdb itself ran the 5' RACE reads through MiXCR, one entry per CDR3 protein. Of fewer than 200,000 distinct CDR3 sequences listed, around 18% were seen once; the top ten hold 3% to 4.5%. Material for sequencing was PBMCs or a T cell subset sorted from them (not recorded which). The source is a man between 18 and 29 years old who had mild COVID-19 (a few samples of this study predate the infection). Cell type and time point are not known. CDR3s include the opening cysteine and the closing phenylalanine or tryptophan. A D gene is named only where the DNA matches it firmly. A row's size may be missing; if present it is once, few, many or a size class.

few,TRBJ2-1,NA,TRBV7-2,CARSRDPQDGEQFF,TGTGCCAGAAGCCGAGACCCACAAGACGGTGAGCAGTTCTTC
many,TRBJ2-3,NA,TRBV28,CASSFGGRTTDTQYF,TGTGCCAGCAGTTTTGGAGGGCGGACCACAGATACGCAGTATTTT
NA,TRBJ1-1,NA,TRBV5-1,CASSLAGGMNTEAFF,TGCGCCAGCAGCTTGGCCGGGGGGATGAACACTGAAGCTTTCTTT
few,TRBJ1-4,NA,TRBV10-3,CAISDTSGIANEKLFF,TGTGCCATCAGTGACACCTCGGGGATCGCTAATGAAAAACTGTTTTTT
NA,TRBJ2-5,NA,TRBV5-1,CASSDSYRGSQETQYF,TGCGCCAGCAGCGATTCCTACCGGGGGAGTCAAGAGACCCAGTACTTC
NA,TRBJ1-1,TRBD1,TRBV6-5,CASSYTGAREAFF,TGTGCCAGCAGTTACACAGGGGCCCGTGAGGCTTTCTTT
NA,TRBJ1-3,NA,TRBV20-1,CSAGGRYSGNTIYF,TGCAGTGCTGGGGGACGGTACTCTGGAAACACCATATATTTT
NA,TRBJ2-2,TRBD2,TRBV3-1,CASSPGSGVRELFF,TGTGCCAGCAGCCCGGGGAGCGGGGTCCGGGAGCTGTTTTTT
few,TRBJ2-5,NA,TRBV27,CASSFRASLETQYF,TGTGCCAGCAGTTTTCGGGCTAGCCTAGAGACCCAGTACTTC
few,TRBJ2-3,NA,TRBV7-2,CASSQRSPDTQYF,TGTGCCAGCAGCCAGCGGTCGCCAGATACGCAGTATTTT
many,TRBJ2-3,TRBD2,TRBV7-2,CASSYGGATDTQYF,TGTGCCAGCAGCTACGGGGGGGCCACAGATACGCAGTATTTT
NA,TRBJ1-6,NA,TRBV2,CASEQGNNSPLHF,TGTGCCAGCGAGCAGGGGAATAATTCACCCCTCCACTTT
NA,TRBJ1-6,NA,TRBV3-1,CASNGRDTDSPLHF,TGTGCCAGCAACGGGCGGGATACGGATTCACCCCTCCACTTT
NA,TRBJ2-2,NA,TRBV25-1,CASGESRGRNTGELFF,TGTGCCAGCGGTGAATCTCGGGGGCGGAACACCGGGGAGCTGTTTTTT
NA,TRBJ2-2,NA,TRBV5-1,CASSLDGRNTGELFF,TGCGCCAGCAGCTTGGACGGCAGGAACACCGGGGAGCTGTTTTTT
NA,TRBJ1-2,NA,TRBV4-3,CASSQDYLRGDYGYTF,TGCGCCAGCAGCCAAGATTATCTCCGGGGCGACTATGGCTACACCTTC
NA,TRBJ1-1,NA,TRBV5-1,CASSFLGDGAEAFF,TGCGCCAGCAGCTTCCTAGGGGATGGAGCTGAAGCTTTCTTT
few,TRBJ2-1,TRBD2,TRBV7-8,CASRRTSGVSYNEQFF,TGTGCCAGCAGACGGACTAGCGGGGTCTCCTACAATGAGCAGTTCTTC
NA,TRBJ2-5,NA,TRBV11-1,CASSLALRAVETQYF,TGTGCCAGCAGCTTAGCGCTGCGGGCGGTTGAGACCCAGTACTTC
NA,TRBJ2-2,NA,TRBV7-2,CASSLFHTIGELFF,TGTGCCAGCAGCTTATTTCACACAATCGGGGAGCTGTTTTTT
few,TRBJ1-5,NA,TRBV12-3/TRBV12-4,CASRGSYQPQHF,TGTGCCAGCAGGGGATCGTATCAGCCCCAGCATTTT
NA,TRBJ2-7,TRBD1,TRBV6-2/TRBV6-3,CASTDRSHYEQYF,TGTGCCAGCACGGACAGGTCGCACTACGAGCAGTACTTC